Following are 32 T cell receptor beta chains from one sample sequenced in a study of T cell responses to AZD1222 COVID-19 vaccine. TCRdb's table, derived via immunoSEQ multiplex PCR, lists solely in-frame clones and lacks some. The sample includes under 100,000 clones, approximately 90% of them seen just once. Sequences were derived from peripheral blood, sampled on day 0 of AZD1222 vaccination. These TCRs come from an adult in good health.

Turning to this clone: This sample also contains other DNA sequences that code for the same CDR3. CDR3 protein: CASSLDGETQYF. CDR3 DNA: TGTGCCAGCAGCTTAGACGGCGAGACCCAGTACTTC. The rearrangement joins TRBV11-3 to TRBJ2-5; D gene ambiguous. Deletions cut 0 bases from V and 5 bases from J, with 4 bases between. CDR1 and CDR2 from the germline V gene are SGHNT and YENEEA. The CDR3 totals 12 residues.

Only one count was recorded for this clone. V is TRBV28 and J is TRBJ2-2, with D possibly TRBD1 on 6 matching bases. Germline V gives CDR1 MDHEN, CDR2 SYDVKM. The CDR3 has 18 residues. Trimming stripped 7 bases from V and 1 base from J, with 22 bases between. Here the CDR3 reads CASNLDSTIVRNTGELFF. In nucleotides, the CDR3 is TGTGCCAGCAACTTGGACAGTACGATTGTAAGGAACACCGGGGAGCTGTTTTTT.

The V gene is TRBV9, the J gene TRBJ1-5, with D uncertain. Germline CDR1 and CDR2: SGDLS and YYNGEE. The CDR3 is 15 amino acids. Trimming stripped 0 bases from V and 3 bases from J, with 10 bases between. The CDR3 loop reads CASSVDGTANQPQHF. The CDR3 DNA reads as TGTGCCAGCAGCGTAGACGGTACGGCCAATCAGCCCCAGCATTTT.

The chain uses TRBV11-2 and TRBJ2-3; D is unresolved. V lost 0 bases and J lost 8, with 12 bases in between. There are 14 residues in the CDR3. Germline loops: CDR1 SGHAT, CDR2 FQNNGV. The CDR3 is CASSLDRSTGTQYF. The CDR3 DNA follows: TGTGCCAGCAGCTTAGATCGATCCACGGGTACGCAGTATTTT.

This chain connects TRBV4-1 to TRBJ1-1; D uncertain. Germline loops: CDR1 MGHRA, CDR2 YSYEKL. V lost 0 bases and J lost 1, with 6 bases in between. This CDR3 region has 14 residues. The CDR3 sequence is CASSQDSRNTEAFF. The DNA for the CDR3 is TGCGCCAGCAGCCAAGATAGCAGGAACACTGAAGCTTTCTTT.

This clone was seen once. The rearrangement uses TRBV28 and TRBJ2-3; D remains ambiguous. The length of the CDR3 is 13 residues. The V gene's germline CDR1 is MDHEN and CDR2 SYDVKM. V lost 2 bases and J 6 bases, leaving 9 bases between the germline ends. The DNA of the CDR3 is TGTGCCAGCAGTTTAGGCCTGATGGATACGCAGTATTTT. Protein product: CASSLGLMDTQYF.

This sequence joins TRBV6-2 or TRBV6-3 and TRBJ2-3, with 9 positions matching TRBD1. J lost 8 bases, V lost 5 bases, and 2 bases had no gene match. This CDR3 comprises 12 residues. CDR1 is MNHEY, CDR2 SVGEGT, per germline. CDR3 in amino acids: CASSQDRGTQYF. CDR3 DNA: TGTGCCAGCAGTCAGGACAGGGGTACGCAGTATTTT.

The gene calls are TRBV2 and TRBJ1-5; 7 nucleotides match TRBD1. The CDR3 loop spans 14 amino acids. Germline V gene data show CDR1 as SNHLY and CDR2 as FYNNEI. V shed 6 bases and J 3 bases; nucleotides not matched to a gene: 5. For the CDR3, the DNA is TGTGCCAGCAGGGGGACAGTCCCCAATCAGCCCCAGCATTTT. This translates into CASRGTVPNQPQHF. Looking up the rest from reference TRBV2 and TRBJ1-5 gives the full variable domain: EPEVTQTPSHQVTQMGQEVILRCVPISNHLYFYWYRQILGQKVEFLVSFYNNEISEKSEIFDDQFSVERPDGSNFTLKIRSTKLEDSAMYFCASRGTVPNQPQHFGDGTRLSIL.

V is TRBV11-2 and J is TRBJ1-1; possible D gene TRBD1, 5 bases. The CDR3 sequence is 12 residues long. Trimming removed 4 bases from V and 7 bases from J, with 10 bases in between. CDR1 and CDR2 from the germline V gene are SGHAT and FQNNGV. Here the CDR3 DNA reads TGTGCCAGCAGCTCCGATGGGGGTGAAGCTTTCTTT. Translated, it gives CASSSDGGEAFF.

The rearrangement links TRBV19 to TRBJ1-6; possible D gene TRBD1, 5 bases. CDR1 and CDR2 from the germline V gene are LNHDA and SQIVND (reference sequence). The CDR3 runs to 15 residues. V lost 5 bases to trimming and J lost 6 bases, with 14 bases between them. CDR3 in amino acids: CASSPIRTRNSPLHF. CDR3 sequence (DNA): TGTGCCAGTAGTCCTATCCGGACACGTAATTCACCCCTCCACTTT.

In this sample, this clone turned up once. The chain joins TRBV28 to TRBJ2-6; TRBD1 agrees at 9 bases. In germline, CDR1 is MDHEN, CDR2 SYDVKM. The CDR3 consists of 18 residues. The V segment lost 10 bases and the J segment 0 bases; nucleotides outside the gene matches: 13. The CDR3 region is CATTNRGQTFSGANVLTF. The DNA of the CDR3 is TGTGCCACCACCAACAGGGGGCAAACCTTCTCTGGGGCCAACGTCCTGACTTTC.

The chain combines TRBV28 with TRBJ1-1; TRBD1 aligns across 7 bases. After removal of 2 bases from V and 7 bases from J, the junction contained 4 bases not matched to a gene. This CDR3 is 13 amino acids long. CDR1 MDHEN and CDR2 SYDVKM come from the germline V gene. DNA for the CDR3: TGTGCCAGCAGTTTAGGCCGGACAGGTGAAGCTTTCTTT. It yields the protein CASSLGRTGEAFF.

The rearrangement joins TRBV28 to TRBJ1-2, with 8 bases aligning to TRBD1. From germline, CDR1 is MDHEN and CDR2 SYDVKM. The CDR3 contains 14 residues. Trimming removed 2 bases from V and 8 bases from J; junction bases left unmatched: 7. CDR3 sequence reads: CASSLPGQGRGYTF. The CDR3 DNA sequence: TGTGCCAGCAGTTTACCAGGACAGGGACGAGGCTACACCTTC.

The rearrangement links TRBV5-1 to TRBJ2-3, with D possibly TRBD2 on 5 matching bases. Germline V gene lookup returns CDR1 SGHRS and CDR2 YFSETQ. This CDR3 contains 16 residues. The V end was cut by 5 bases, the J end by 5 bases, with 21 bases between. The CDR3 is CASSRTELGWGDTQYF. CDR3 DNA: TGCGCCAGCAGTCGTACGGAACTAGGGTGGGGAGATACGCAGTATTTT.

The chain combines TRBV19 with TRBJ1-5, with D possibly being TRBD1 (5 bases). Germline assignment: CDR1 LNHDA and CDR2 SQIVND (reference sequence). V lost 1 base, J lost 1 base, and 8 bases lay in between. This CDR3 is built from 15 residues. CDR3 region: CASSIGQGSNQPQHF. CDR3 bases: TGTGCCAGTAGTATAGGCCAGGGAAGCAATCAGCCCCAGCATTTT.

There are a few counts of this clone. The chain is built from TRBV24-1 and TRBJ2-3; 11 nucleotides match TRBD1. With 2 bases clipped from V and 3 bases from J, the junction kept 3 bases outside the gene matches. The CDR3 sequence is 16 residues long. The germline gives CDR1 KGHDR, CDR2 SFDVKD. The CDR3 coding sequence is TGTGCCACCAGTGATTCGGGACAGGGGGTAACAGATACGCAGTATTTT. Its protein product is CATSDSGQGVTDTQYF.

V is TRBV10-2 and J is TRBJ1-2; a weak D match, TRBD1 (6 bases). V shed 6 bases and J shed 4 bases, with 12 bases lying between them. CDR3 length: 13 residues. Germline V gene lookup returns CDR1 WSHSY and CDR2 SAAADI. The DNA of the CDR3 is TGCGCCAGCAGCGATGACAGGTCCTATGGCTACACCTTC. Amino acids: CASSDDRSYGYTF.

The CDR3 here is CASSLETGIGTDTQYF. The DNA of the CDR3 is TGTGCCAGCAGCTTAGAGACAGGGATAGGCACAGATACGCAGTATTTT. V and J are TRBV7-6 and TRBJ2-3, with 7 bases aligning to TRBD1. CDR3 length equals 16 residues. V lost 1 base and J lost 1; bases outside the gene matches: 5. Germline lookup yields CDR1 SGHVS and CDR2 FNYEAQ.

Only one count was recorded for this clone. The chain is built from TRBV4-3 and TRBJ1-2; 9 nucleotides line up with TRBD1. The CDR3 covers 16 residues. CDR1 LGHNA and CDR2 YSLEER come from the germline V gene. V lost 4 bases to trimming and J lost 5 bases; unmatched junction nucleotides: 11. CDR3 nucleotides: TGCGCCAGCAGCCCGTCGGGACAGGGACCGGCATATGGCTACACCTTC. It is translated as CASSPSGQGPAYGYTF.

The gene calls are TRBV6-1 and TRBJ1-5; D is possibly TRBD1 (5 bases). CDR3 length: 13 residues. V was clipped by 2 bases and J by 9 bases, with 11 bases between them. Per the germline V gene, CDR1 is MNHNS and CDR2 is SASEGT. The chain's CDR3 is CASSEWGGAPQHF. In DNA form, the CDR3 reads TGTGCCAGCAGTGAATGGGGGGGTGCGCCCCAGCATTTT.

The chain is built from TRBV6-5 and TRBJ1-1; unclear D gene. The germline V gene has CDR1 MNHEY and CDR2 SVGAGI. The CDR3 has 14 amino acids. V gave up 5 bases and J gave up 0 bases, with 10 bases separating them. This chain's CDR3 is CASSPFGVNTEAFF. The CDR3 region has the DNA TGTGCCAGCAGTCCTTTCGGGGTGAACACTGAAGCTTTCTTT.

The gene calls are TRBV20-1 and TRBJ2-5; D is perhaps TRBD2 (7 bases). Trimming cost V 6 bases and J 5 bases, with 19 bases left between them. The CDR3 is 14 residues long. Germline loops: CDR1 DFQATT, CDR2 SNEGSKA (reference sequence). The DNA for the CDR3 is TGCAGTGCCAGTCCGGGGGGCCTGGGGGAGACCCAGTACTTC. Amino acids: CSASPGGLGETQYF.

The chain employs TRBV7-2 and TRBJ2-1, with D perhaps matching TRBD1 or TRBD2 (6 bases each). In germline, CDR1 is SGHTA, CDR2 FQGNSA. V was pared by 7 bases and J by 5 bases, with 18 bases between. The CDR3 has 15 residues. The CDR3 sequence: CASTPEGDRDNEQFF. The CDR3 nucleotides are TGTGCCAGCACCCCGGAGGGGGACCGGGACAATGAGCAGTTCTTC.

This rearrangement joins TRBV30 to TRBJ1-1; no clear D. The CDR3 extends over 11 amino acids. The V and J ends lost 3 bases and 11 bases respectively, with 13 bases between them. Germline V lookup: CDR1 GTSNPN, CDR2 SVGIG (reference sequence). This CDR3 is CAWRDRLGAFF. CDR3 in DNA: TGTGCCTGGAGGGACCGCCTGGGGGCTTTCTTT.

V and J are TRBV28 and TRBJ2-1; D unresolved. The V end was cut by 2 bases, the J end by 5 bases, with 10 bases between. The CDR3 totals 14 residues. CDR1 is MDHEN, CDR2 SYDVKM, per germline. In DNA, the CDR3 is TGTGCCAGCAGTTTAGCGGCTACAAACAATGAGCAGTTCTTC. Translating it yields CASSLAATNNEQFF.

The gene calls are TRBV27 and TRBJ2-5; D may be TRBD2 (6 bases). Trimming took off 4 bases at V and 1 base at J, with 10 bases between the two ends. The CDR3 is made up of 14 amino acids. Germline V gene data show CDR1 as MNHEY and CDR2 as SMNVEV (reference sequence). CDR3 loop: CASSYGGFQETQYF. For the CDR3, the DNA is TGTGCCAGCAGTTACGGGGGATTCCAAGAGACCCAGTACTTC.

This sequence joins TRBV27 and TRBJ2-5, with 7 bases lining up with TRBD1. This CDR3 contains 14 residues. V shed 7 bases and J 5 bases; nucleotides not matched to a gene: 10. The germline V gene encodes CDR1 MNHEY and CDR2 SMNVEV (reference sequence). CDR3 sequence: CASKKTGRGETQYF. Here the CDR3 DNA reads TGTGCCAGCAAAAAGACAGGGAGAGGCGAGACCCAGTACTTC.

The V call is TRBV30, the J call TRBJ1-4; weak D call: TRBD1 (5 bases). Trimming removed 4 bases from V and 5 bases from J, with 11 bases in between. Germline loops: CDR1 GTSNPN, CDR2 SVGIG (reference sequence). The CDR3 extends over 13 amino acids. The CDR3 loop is CAWKGRLNEKLFF. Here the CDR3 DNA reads TGTGCCTGGAAGGGACGGCTAAATGAAAAACTGTTTTTT.

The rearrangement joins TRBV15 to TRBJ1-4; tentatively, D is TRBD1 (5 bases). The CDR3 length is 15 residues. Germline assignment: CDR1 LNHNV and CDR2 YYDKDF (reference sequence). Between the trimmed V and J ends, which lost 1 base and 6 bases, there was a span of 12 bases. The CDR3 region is CATSRAGGVDEKLFF. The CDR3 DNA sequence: TGTGCCACCAGCAGAGCGGGGGGGGTGGATGAAAAACTGTTTTTT.

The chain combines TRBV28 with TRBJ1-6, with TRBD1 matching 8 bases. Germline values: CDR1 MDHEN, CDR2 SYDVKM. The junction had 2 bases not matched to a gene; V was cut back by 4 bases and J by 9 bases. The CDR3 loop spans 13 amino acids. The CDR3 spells CASSWTGFSPLHF. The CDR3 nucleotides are TGTGCCAGCAGTTGGACAGGGTTTTCACCCCTCCACTTT.

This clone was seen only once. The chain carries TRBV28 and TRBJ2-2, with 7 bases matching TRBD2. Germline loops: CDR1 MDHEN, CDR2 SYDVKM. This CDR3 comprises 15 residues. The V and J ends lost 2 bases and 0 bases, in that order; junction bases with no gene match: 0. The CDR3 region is CASSLLAANTGELFF. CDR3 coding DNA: TGTGCCAGCAGTTTACTAGCGGCGAACACCGGGGAGCTGTTTTTT. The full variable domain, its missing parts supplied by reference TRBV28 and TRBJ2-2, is DVKVTQSSRYLVKRTGEKVFLECVQDMDHENMFWYRQDPGLGLRLIYFSYDVKMKEKGDIPEGYSVSREKKERFSLILESASTNQTSMYLCASSLLAANTGELFFGEGSRLTVL.

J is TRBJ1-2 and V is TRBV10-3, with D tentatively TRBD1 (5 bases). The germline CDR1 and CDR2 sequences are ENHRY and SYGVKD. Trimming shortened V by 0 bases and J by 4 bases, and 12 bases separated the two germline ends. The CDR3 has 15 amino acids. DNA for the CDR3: TGTGCCATCAGTGAGTCCCGCGGGACCGGCTATGGCTACACCTTC. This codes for CAISESRGTGYGYTF.